This entry is about one T cell receptor (beta chain). Unique molecular identifiers featured in each of the TCR beta cDNA libraries. Each CDR3 protein is one row after TCRdb ran MiXCR on the PCR reads. The repertoire holds about 460,000 distinct CDR3 sequences, with roughly 46% as singletons. This record comes from a study of post-analysis software for immune sequencing data. The TCR originated in a girl aged 10-17 years with multiple sclerosis. Material for sequencing was blood.

The CDR3 is CASSLLTSGGSTDTQYF. The CDR3 nucleotides read TGCGCCAGCAGCTTACTGACTAGCGGAGGAAGCACAGATACGCAGTATTTT. This chain connects TRBV5-1 to TRBJ2-3; 9 bases line up with TRBD2. Germline lookup yields CDR1 SGHRS and CDR2 YFSETQ. Losses at the gene ends were 2 bases for V and 0 bases for J; bases not matched to a gene: 7. The CDR3 loop spans 17 amino acids.